This T cell receptor beta chain was observed in a study of blood T cell repertoires in COVID-19. Study background: Sites across the United States, Italy and Spain contributed samples from acute and convalescent COVID-19. T cells, B-cell-depleted T cells, or PBMCs supplied cDNA or gDNA.

The method was immunoSEQ multiplex PCR; TCRdb's version includes in-frame clones alone and lacks a portion of them. The sample yields fewer than 250,000 clones, approximately 90% seen once. The V segment lost 8 bases and the J segment 3 bases; nucleotides outside the gene matches: 10. Germline lookup yields CDR1 MNHEY and CDR2 SMNVEV (reference sequence). This CDR3 contains 15 residues. The V and J genes are TRBV27 and TRBJ2-5; 9 bases fit TRBD1. This TCR derives from a man aged 30 to 39 with acute or convalescent COVID-19. Material: peripheral blood. The CDR3 region has the DNA TGTGCCAGCGGGGCTATTGGGACAGGGAAAGAGACCCAGTACTTC. Translated, it gives CASGAIGTGKETQYF.